The T cell receptor beta chain under discussion was sequenced for a study of T cells in Graves' hyperthyroidism and ophthalmopathy. Study-wide findings and caveats: Separating ophthalmopathy from stable hyperthyroidism was achieved by a 13 V-J model. Blood also held most thyroid clonotypes expanded beyond 0.001.

Germline loops: CDR1 DFQATT, CDR2 SNEGSKA (reference sequence). V trimming: 4 bases; J trimming: 4 bases; junction bases outside the gene matches: 8. The CDR3 extends over 16 amino acids. This clonotype was counted only a few times. Its specificity is not known. Amplified TCR beta CDR3 regions derived from RNA transcripts. The HTBI primer set served for first-round RT-PCR of the TCR CDR3. MiXCR was run by TCRdb on the multiplex PCR reads, yielding one entry per CDR3 protein. This table holds about 260,000 distinct CDR3 sequences, around 17% found once. Duration under 3 months, a NOSPECS grade of at least 4, and a Clinical Activity Score of at least 3 characterized the ophthalmopathy patients. The PBMCs were sourced from fresh peripheral blood (approximately 10 ml).

Sequenced material: blood. The TCR was taken from a woman aged 18 to 35 with Graves' ophthalmopathy. The V call is TRBV20-1, the J call TRBJ2-1, with TRBD2 matching over 12 bases. The DNA of the CDR3 is TGCAGTGCTATAACTAGCGGGGGGAAAACGTACAATGAGCAGTTCTTC. The encoded protein is CSAITSGGKTYNEQFF.